This T cell receptor (beta chain) was retrieved from a study of cytomegalovirus exposure and HLA in healthy donors. Germline CDR1 and CDR2: SEHNR and FQNEAQ (reference sequence). Trimming pared 2 bases from V and 1 base from J, leaving 8 bases between. The CDR3 runs to 14 residues. The repertoire was sequenced with immunoSEQ multiplex PCR; TCRdb's copy has only in-frame clones and lacks some. The table has some 350,000 clones, around 90% seen once. The chain joins TRBV7-9 to TRBJ1-1; D uncertain. Sequencing was carried out using PBMCs. This TCR derives from a woman aged 25 to 39 in good health and CMV-seropositive. CDR3 protein: CASSLSSANTEAFF. The CDR3 bases are TGTGCCAGCAGCTTAAGTTCAGCGAACACTGAAGCTTTCTTT. Drawing the rest from reference TRBV7-9 and TRBJ1-1, the complete variable domain is DTGVSQNPRHKITKRGQNVTFRCDPISEHNRLYWYRQTLGQGPEFLTYFQNEAQLEKSRLLSDRFSAERPKGSFSTLEIQRTEQGDSAMYLCASSLSSANTEAFFGQGTRLTVV.